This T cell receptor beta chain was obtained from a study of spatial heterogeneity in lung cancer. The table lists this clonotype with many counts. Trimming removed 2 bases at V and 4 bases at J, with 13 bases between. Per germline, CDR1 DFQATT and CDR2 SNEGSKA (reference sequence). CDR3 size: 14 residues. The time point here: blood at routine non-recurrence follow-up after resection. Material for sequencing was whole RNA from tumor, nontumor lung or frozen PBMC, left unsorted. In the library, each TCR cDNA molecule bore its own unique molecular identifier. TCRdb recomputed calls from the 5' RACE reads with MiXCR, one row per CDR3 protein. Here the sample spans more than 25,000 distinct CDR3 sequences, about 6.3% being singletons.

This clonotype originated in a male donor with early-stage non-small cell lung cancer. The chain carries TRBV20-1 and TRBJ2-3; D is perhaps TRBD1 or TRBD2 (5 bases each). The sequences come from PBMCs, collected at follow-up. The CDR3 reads CSARWRVGADTQYF. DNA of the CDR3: TGCAGTGCTAGATGGAGAGTGGGGGCAGATACGCAGTATTTT.